This record looks at one T cell receptor beta chain sequence and its context. Its matching antigen is unknown. These data belong to a study of neoadjuvant nivolumab and ipilimumab in lung cancer. TCRdb's copy holds only in-frame clones and misses some; the assay was immunoSEQ multiplex PCR. In the table there are about 38,000 clones, roughly 89% of which are singletons. Notes on the study in general: TCR receptors were sequenced in few samples. Blood richness before therapy tracked richness in tumors resected after neoadjuvant therapy.

The sequenced sample was peripheral blood, obtained before neoadjuvant nivolumab, alone or with ipilimumab. This sequence originates from an adult with non-small cell lung cancer.

CDR3 coding DNA: TGTGCCATCAGTGAGTCTGGGACTAGCTTAGTTGAGCAGTTCTTC. Translating gives CAISESGTSLVEQFF. The chain joins TRBV10-3 to TRBJ2-1, with 9 bases that match TRBD2. The germline CDR1 and CDR2 sequences are ENHRY and SYGVKD. Trimming cost V 0 bases and J 9 bases; bases outside gene matches: 6. The CDR3 runs 15 residues.